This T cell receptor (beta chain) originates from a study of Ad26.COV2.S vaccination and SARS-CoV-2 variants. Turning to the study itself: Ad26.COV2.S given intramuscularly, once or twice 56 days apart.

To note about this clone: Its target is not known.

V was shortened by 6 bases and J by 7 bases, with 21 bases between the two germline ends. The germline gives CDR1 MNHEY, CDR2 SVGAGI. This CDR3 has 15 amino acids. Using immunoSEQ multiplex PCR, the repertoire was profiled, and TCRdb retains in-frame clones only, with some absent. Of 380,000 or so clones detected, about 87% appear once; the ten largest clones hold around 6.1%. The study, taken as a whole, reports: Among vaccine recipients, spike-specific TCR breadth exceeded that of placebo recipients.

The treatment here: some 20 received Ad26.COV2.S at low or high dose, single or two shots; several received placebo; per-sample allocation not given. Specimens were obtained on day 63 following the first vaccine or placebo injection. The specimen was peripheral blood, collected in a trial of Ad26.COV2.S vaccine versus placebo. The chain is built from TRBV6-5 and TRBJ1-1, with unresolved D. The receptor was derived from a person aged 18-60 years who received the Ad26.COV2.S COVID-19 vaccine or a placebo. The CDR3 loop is CASRFEKGEPFEAFF. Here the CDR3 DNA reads TGTGCCAGCAGGTTCGAAAAAGGAGAACCCTTTGAAGCTTTCTTT.